This T cell receptor (beta chain) comes out of a study of T cell responses to AZD1222 COVID-19 vaccine. Assay: immunoSEQ multiplex PCR; the TCRdb copy retains only in-frame clones and omits some. The sample has around 200,000 clones, approximately 94% seen once; the top ten hold about 1.5%. Overall study results and limits: A rise in Spike-specific TCR breadth and depth followed two AZD1222 doses. The donors showed a predominance of white British ancestry and of females, with possible underestimation of clonal diversity.

Regarding this clone: The antigen is undetermined.

The length of the CDR3 is 17 residues. The V end was cut by 7 bases, the J end by 8 bases, with 29 bases between. Per germline, CDR1 MNHEY and CDR2 SMNVEV (reference sequence). The sequences come from peripheral blood, collected 28 days after the second AZD1222 dose. This rearrangement joins TRBV27 to TRBJ1-2; D not certain. This TCR came from an adult who received the AZD1222 COVID-19 vaccine. This CDR3 is CASTAYHPQTDMRGYTF. CDR3 DNA sequence: TGTGCCAGCACCGCTTACCACCCTCAAACGGATATGCGAGGCTACACCTTC.